This paragraph covers one T cell receptor beta chain sequence. The repertoire was sequenced with immunoSEQ multiplex PCR; TCRdb's copy has only in-frame clones and lacks some. This table holds 150,000 to 200,000 clones, 90% to 95% found once. Germline V gives CDR1 SGHVS, CDR2 FNYEAQ. CDR3 length equals 14 residues. V was clipped by 0 bases and J by 6 bases; unmatched bases: 4. The sample comes from a study of control samples from healthy donors and cancer patients. The sequenced material came from blood. This receptor was taken from a woman aged 25 to 39 in good health. The genes are TRBV7-6 and TRBJ2-7; 8 bases are shared with TRBD2. CDR3 sequence reads: CASSLASGGVEQYF. CDR3 nucleotide sequence: TGTGCCAGCAGCTTAGCGTCGGGGGGGGTCGAGCAGTACTTC.